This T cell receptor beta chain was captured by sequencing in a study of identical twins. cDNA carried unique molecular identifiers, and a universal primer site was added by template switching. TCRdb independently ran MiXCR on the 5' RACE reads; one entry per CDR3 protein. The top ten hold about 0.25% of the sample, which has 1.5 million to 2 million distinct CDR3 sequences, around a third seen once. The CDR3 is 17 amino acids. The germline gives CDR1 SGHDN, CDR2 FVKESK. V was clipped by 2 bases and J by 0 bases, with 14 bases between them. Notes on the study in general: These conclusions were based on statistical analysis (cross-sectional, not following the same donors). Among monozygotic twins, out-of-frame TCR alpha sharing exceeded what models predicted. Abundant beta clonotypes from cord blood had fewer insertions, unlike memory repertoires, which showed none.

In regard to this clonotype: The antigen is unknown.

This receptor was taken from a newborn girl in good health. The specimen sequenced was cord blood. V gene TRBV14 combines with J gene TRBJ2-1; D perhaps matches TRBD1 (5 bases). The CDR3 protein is CASSQSRALSSYNEQFF. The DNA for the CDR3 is TGTGCCAGCAGCCAAAGCAGGGCCCTGAGCTCCTACAATGAGCAGTTCTTC.